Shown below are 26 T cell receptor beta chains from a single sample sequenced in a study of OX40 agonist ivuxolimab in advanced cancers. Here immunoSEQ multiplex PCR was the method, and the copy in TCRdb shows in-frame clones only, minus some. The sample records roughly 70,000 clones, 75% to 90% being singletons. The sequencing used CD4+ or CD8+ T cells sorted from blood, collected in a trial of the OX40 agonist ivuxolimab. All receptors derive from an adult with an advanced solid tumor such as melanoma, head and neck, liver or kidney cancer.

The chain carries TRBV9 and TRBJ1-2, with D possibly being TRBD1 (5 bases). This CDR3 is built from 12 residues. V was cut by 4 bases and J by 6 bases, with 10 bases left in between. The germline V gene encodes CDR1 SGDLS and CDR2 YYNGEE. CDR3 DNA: TGTGCCAGCAGCCCCGGGGGGAATGGCTACACCTTC. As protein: CASSPGGNGYTF.

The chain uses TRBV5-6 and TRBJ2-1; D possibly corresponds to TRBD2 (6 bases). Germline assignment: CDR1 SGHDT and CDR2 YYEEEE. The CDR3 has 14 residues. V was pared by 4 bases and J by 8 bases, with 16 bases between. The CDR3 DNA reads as TGTGCCAGCAGCCATCCGGGACTCCCTGATGAGCAGTTCTTC. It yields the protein CASSHPGLPDEQFF. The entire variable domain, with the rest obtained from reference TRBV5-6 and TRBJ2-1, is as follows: DAGVTQSPTHLIKTRGQQVTLRCSPKSGHDTVSWYQQALGQGPQFIFQYYEEEERQRGNFPDRFSGHQFPNYSSELNVNALLLGDSALYLCASSHPGLPDEQFFGPGTRLTVL.

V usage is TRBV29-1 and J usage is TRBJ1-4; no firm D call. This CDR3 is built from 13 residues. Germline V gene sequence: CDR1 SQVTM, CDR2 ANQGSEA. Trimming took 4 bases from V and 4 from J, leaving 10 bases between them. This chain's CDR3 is CSVVLQSNEKLFF. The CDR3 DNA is TGCAGCGTTGTTCTCCAGAGTAATGAAAAACTGTTTTTT.

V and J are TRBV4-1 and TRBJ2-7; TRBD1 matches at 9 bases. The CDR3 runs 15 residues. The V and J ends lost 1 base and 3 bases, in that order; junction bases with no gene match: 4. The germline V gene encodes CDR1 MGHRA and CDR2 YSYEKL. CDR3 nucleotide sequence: TGCGCCAGCAGCCAAGTGGACAGGGGCCACTACGAGCAGTACTTC. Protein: CASSQVDRGHYEQYF.

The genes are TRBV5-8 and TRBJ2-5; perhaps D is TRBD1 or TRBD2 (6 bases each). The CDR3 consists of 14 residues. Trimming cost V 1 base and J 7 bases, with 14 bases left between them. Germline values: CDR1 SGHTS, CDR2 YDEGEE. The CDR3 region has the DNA TGTGCCAGCAGCTTGACAGGGTACGGGGGGACCCAGTACTTC. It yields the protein CASSLTGYGGTQYF.

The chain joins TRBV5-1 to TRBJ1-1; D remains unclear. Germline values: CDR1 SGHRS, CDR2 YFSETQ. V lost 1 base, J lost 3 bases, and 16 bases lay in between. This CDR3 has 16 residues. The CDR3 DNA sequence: TGCGCCAGCAGCTTGTTTGGCTGGGAATTGGACACTGAAGCTTTCTTT. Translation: CASSLFGWELDTEAFF.

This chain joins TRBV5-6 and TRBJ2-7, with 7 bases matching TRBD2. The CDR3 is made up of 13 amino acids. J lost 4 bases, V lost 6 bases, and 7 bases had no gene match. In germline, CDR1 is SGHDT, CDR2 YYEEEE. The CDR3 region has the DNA TGTGCCAGCACGAGCGCGGGGGAATACGAGCAGTACTTC. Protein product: CASTSAGEYEQYF. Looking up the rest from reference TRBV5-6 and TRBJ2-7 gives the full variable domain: DAGVTQSPTHLIKTRGQQVTLRCSPKSGHDTVSWYQQALGQGPQFIFQYYEEEERQRGNFPDRFSGHQFPNYSSELNVNALLLGDSALYLCASTSAGEYEQYFGPGTRLTVT.

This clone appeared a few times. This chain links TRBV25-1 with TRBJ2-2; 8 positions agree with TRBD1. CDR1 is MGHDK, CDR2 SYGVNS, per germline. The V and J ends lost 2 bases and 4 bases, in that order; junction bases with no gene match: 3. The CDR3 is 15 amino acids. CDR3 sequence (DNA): TGTGCCAGCAGTGAACAGGGGGCTGGCACCGGGGAGCTGTTTTTT. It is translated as CASSEQGAGTGELFF.

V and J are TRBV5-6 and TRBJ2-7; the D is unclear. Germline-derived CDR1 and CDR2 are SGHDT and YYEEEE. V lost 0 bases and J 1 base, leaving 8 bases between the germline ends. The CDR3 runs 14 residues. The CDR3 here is CASSLVGQSYEQYF. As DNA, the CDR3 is TGTGCCAGCAGCTTGGTCGGCCAGTCCTACGAGCAGTACTTC.

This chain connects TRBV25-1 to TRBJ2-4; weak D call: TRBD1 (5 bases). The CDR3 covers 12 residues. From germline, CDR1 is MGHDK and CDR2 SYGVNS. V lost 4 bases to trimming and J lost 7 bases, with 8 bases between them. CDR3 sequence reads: CASSVAGNIQYF. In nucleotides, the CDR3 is TGTGCCAGCAGTGTCGCAGGGAACATTCAGTACTTC.

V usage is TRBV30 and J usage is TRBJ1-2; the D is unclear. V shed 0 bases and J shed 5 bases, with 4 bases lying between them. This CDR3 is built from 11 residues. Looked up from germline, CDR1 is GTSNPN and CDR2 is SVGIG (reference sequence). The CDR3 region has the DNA TGTGCCTGGAGTGTACGATATGGCTACACCTTC. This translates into CAWSVRYGYTF.

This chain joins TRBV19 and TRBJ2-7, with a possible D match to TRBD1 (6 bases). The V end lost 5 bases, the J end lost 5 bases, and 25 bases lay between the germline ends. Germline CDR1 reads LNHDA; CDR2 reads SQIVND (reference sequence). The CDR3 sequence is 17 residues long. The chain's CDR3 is CASSSRTQTGLWDEQYF. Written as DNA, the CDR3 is TGTGCCAGTAGTTCAAGAACTCAGACAGGCCTGTGGGACGAGCAGTACTTC.

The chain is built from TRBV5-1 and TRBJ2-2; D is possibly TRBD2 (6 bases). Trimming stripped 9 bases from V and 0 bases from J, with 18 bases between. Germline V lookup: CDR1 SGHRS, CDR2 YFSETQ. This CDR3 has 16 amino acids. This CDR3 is CANPMAGKSNTGELFF. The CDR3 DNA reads TGCGCCAACCCAATGGCGGGAAAGTCGAACACCGGGGAGCTGTTTTTT. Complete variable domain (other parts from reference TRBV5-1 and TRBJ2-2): KAGVTQTPRYLIKTRGQQVTLSCSPISGHRSVSWYQQTPGQGLQFLFEYFSETQRNKGNFPGRFSGRQFSNSRSEMNVSTLELGDSALYLCANPMAGKSNTGELFFGEGSRLTVL.

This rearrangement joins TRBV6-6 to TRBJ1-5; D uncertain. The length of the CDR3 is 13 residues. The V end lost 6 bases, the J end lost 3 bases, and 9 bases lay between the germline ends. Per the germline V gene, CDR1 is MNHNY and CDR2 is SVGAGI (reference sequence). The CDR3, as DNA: TGTGCCAGCAGCTCGGGGATCAATCAGCCCCAGCATTTT. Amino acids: CASSSGINQPQHF.

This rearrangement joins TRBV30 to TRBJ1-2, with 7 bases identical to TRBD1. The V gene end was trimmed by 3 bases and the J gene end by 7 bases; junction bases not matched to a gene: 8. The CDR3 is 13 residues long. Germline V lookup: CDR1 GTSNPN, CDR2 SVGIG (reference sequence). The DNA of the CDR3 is TGTGCCTGGAGAGATACAGGGGACGCTGGCTACACCTTC. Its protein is CAWRDTGDAGYTF.

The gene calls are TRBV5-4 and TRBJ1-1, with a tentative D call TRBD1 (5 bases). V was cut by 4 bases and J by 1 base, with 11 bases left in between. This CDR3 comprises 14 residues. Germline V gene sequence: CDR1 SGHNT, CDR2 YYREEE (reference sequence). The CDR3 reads CASSKGRENTEAFF. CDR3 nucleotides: TGTGCCAGCAGCAAGGGACGGGAGAACACTGAAGCTTTCTTT. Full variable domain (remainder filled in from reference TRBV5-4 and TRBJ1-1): ETGVTQSPTHLIKTRGQQVTLRCSSQSGHNTVSWYQQALGQGPQFIFQYYREEENGRGNFPPRFSGLQFPNYSSELNVNALELDDSALYLCASSKGRENTEAFFGQGTRLTVV.

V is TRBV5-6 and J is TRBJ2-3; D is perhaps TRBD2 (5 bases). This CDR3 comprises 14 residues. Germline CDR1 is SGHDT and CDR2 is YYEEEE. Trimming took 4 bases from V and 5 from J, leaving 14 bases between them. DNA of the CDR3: TGTGCCAGCAGCCCCCCGGGGTATCGAGATACGCAGTATTTT. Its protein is CASSPPGYRDTQYF.

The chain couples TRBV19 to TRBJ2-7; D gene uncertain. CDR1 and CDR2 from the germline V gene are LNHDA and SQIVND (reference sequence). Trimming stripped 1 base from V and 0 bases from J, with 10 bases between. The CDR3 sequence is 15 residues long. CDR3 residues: CASSIAPGGSYEQYF. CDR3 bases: TGTGCCAGTAGTATAGCCCCGGGCGGCTCCTACGAGCAGTACTTC.

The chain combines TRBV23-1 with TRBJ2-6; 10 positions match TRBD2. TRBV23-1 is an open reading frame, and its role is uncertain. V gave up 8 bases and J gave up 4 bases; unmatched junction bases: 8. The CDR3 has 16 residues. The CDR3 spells CASQREGARGANVLTF. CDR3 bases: TGCGCCAGCCAGCGGGAGGGGGCGAGAGGGGCCAACGTCCTGACTTTC.

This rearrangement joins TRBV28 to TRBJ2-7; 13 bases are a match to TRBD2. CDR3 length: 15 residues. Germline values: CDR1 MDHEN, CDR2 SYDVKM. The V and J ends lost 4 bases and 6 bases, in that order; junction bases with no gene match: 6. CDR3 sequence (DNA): TGTGCCAGCAGTTCAGGACTAGCGGGAGATGTCGAGCAGTACTTC. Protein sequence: CASSSGLAGDVEQYF.

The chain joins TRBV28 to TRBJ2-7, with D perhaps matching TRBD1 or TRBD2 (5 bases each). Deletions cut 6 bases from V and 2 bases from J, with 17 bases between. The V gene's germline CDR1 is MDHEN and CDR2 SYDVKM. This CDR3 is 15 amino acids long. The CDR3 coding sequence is TGTGCCAGCAGCCGGGAATGGGGCAATACCTACGAGCAGTACTTC. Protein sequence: CASSREWGNTYEQYF. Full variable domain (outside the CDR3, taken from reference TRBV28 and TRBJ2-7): DVKVTQSSRYLVKRTGEKVFLECVQDMDHENMFWYRQDPGLGLRLIYFSYDVKMKEKGDIPEGYSVSREKKERFSLILESASTNQTSMYLCASSREWGNTYEQYFGPGTRLTVT.

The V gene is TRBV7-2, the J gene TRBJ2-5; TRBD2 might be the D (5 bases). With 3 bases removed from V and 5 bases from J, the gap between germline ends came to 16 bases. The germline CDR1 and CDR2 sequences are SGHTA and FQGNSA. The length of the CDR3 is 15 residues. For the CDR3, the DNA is TGTGCCAGCAGCTTCTCTTCCGGGGTCCGGGAGACCCAGTACTTC. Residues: CASSFSSGVRETQYF.

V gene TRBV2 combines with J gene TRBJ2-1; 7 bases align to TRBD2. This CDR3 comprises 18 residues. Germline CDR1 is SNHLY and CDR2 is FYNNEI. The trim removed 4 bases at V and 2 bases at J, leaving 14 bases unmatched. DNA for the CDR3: TGTGCCAGCAGTGGGCCGGCGGGAGCGTCCCAGACCTACAATGAGCAGTTCTTC. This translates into CASSGPAGASQTYNEQFF.

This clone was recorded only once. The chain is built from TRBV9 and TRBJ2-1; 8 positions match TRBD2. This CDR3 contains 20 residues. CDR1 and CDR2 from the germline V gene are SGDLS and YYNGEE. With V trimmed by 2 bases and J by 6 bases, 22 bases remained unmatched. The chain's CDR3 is CASSVSSGNSRINKINEQFF. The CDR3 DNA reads TGTGCCAGCAGCGTTAGTAGCGGGAATTCCCGGATCAATAAAATCAATGAGCAGTTCTTC. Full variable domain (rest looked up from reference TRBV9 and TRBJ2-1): DSGVTQTPKHLITATGQRVTLRCSPRSGDLSVYWYQQSLDQGLQFLIQYYNGEERAKGNILERFSAQQFPDLHSELNLSSLELGDSALYFCASSVSSGNSRINKINEQFFGPGTRLTVL.

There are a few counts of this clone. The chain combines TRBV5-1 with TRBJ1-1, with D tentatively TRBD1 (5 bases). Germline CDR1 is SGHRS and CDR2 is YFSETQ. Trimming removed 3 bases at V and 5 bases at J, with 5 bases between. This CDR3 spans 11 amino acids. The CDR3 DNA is TGCGCCAGCAGCTGGGGGACTGAAGCTTTCTTT. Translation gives CASSWGTEAFF.

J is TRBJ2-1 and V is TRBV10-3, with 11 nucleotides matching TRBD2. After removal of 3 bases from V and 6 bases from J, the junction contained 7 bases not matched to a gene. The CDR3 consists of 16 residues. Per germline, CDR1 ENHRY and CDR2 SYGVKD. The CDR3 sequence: CAISEQLAGGRNEQFF. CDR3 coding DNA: TGTGCCATCAGTGAACAGCTAGCGGGAGGTCGCAATGAGCAGTTCTTC.